Here is one TCR beta chain with its context. The sample is drawn from a study of blood T cell repertoires in COVID-19. Across the whole study: Material from acute and convalescent COVID-19 was sourced from the United States, Italy and Spain.

The CDR3 consists of 12 residues. Trimming shortened V by 4 bases and J by 5 bases, and 9 bases separated the two germline ends. Germline V gives CDR1 SGHDT, CDR2 YYEEEE. Per the authors' pipeline: From reference gene primer amplification, estimates of nucleated cell counts were derived. Produced via immunoSEQ multiplex PCR; TCRdb's table is partial and in-frame only. D and trimming were read from the DNA, whereas the V and J calls and clone size are those reported in that table. The table shows hundreds of thousands of clones, with approximately 84% occurring only once. Sequenced material: PBMCs or T cells enriched from blood (not recorded which). The chain couples TRBV5-6 to TRBJ1-1; D is undetermined. The sequence was obtained from a woman in her thirties who had recovered from COVID-19. CDR3 bases: TGTGCCAGCAGCCAAATCAGGACTGAAGCTTTCTTT. It translates to CASSQIRTEAFF. Using reference TRBV5-6 and TRBJ1-1 for the parts outside the CDR3, the full variable domain is DAGVTQSPTHLIKTRGQQVTLRCSPKSGHDTVSWYQQALGQGPQFIFQYYEEEERQRGNFPDRFSGHQFPNYSSELNVNALLLGDSALYLCASSQIRTEAFFGQGTRLTVV.